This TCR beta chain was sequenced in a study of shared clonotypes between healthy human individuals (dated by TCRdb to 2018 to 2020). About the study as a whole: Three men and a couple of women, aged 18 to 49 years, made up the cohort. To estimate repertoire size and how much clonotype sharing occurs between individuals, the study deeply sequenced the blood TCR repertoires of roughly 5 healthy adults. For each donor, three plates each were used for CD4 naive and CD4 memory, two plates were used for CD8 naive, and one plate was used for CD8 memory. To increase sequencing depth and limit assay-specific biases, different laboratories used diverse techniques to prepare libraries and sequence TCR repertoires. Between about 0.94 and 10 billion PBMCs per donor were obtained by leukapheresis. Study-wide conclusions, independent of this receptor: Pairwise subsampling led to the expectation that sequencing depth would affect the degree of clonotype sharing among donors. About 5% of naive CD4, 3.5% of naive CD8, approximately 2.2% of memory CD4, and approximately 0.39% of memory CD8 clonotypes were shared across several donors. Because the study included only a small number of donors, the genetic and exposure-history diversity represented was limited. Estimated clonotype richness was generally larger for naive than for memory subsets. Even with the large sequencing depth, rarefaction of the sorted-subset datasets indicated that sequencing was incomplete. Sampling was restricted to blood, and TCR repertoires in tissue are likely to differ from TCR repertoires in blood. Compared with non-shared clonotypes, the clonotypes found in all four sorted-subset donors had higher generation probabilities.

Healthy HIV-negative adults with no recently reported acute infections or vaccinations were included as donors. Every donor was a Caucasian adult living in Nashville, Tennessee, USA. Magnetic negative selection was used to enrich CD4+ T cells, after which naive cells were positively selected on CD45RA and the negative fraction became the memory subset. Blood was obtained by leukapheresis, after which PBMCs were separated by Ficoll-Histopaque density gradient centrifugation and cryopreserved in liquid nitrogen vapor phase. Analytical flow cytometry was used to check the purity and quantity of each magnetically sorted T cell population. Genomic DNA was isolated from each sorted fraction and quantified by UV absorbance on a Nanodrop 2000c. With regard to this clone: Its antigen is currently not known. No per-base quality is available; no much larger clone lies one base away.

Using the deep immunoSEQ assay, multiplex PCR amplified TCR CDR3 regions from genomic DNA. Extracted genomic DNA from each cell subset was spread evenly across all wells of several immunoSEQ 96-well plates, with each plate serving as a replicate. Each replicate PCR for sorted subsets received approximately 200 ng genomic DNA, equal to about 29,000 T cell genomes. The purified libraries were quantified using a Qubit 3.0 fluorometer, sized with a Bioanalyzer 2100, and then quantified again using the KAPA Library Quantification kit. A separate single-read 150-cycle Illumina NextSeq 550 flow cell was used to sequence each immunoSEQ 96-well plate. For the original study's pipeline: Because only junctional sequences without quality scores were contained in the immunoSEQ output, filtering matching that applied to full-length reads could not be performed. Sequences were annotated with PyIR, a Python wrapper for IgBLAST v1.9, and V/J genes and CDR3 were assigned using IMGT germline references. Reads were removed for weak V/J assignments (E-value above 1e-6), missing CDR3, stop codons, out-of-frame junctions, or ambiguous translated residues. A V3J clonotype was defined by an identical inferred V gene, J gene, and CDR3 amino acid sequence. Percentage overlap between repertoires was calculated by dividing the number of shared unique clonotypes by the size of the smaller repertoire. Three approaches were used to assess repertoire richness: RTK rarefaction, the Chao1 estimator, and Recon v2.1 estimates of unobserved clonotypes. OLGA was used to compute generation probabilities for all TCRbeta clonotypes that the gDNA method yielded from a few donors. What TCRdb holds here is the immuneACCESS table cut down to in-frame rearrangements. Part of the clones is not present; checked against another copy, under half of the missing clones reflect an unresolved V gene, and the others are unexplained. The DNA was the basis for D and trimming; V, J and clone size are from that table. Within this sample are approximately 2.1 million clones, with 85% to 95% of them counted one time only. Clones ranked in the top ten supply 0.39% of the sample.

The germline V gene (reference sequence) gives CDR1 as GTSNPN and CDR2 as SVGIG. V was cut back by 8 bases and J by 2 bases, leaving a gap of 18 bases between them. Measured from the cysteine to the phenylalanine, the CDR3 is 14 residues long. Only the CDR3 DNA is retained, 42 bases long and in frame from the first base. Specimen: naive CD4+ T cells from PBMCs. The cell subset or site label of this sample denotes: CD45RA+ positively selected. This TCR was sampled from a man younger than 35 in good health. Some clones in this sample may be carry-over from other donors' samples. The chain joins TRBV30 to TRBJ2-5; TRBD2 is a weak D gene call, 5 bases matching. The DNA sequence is TGTGCCGTCCGGCGGGCAGGAGGACAAGAGACCCAGTACTTC. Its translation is CAVRRAGGQETQYF.